This record concerns one T cell receptor (beta chain) sequence. Its antigen is unidentified. The table came from immunoSEQ multiplex PCR; TCRdb's copy has only in-frame clones and leaves some out. The data show around 30,000 clones, around 80% seen once. This specimen belongs to a study of T cells in localized non-small cell lung cancer. Study-wide results and limits: Only one tumor region went through sequencing, so heterogeneity may still be there. Adjacent lung tissue had a median about 58 of the top 100 clones found in the tumor. The study linked higher blood T cell density to longer overall survival.

V was trimmed by 5 bases and J by 5 bases, leaving 13 bases between them. Germline-derived CDR1 and CDR2 are SEHNR and FQNEAQ (reference sequence). The CDR3 extends over 14 amino acids. V and J are TRBV7-9 and TRBJ2-1; maybe TRBD1 (6 bases). Here the sequenced sample was peripheral blood, taken before any cancer treatment. This clonotype originated in a male donor older than 55 with stage II squamous cell lung carcinoma. The CDR3 spells CASSAPGVHNEQFF. In nucleotides, the CDR3 is TGTGCCAGCAGCGCCCCAGGGGTCCACAATGAGCAGTTCTTC.